This T cell receptor (beta chain) was identified during a study of T cells after posttransplantation cyclophosphamide. Broader study findings: Later post-transplant blood repertoires were often dominated by donor CD8+ memory clones. Blood and skin or GI T cell repertoires showed limited TRB overlap. Recipient CMV seropositivity and CMV reactivation strongly tracked TRB clonality.

Points on this clone: What it binds is unknown.

On the day of bone marrow donation, the related graft donor provided peripheral blood. Using immunoSEQ multiplex PCR, the repertoire was profiled, and TCRdb retains in-frame clones only, with some absent. The profile covers tens of thousands of clones, with 80% to 90% appearing a single time and less than 3.5% taken by the ten largest. From germline, CDR1 is SGHDT and CDR2 YYEEEE. The CDR3 totals 15 residues. The material sequenced was PBMCs. This chain uses TRBV5-6 with TRBJ2-5; D is possibly TRBD2 (5 bases). TRBJ2-7 explains the end of the DNA better; the J call may be wrong. The clonotype originates from a man in his fifties or sixties. CDR3 loop: CASSQDGYRGNEQYF. CDR3 DNA sequence: TGTGCCAGCAGCCAAGATGGTTATCGGGGAAACGAGCAGTACTTC.